This TCR beta chain was sequenced during a study of blood T cells in healthy people across ages (dated by TCRdb to the mid-2010s). Context from the whole study: Template switching captured roughly one uniquely barcoded TCR beta cDNA molecule per two T cells in model experiments. Donors were grouped into four age groups: young (average approximately 15 years), middle-aged (about 40), aged (about 59) and long-lived (approximately 78). To avoid experimental bias, donors of different ages were spread randomly across the sequencing lanes. The study analyzed two additional independent replicas of 1 million unique cDNA reads from the same blood draw for two donors, one aged 18 to 30 and one aged 80 or older. Age-related changes in TCR beta repertoire diversity were measured in the study by deep sequencing normalized with unique cDNA molecular identifiers.

According to the germline V gene, CDR1 reads SGHNT and CDR2 reads YENEEA. The CDR3 holds 16 amino acids from the cysteine to the phenylalanine. Only the CDR3 part of the read is kept: 48 bases, read in frame from the first base. Trimming removed 1 base from V and 3 bases from J; the gene matches leave 4 bases unexplained. The 40 or so donors, aged 6 to 90 years, were systemically healthy Caucasian individuals from Russia. Each donor gave approximately 9.3 milliliters of peripheral blood, collected into EDTA-treated Vacutainer tubes. PBMCs were isolated by Ficoll-Paque density-gradient centrifugation, with at least 6.5 million obtained per sample. Trizol reagent was used to extract total RNA from the PBMCs, yielding at least 5.5 micrograms per sample. For every donor, flow cytometry on a PBMC aliquot measured the percentage of naive CD45RAhigh/CD27high T cells. Results the study describes overall, beyond this receptor: Observed TCR beta diversity per million T cells fell roughly linearly with age, and a significant reduction was already apparent by age roughly 40. Total diversity estimates from one million sequenced T cells were considered lower bounds and underestimates. Compared with the aged group, more naive CD4+ T cells, fewer expanded clones and increased TCR diversity were shown by the long-lived group, suggesting age selection. Observed TCR beta diversity correlated strongly with the percentage of naive T cells measured by flow cytometry. Because profiling used bulk unsorted PBMCs, naive and antigen-experienced compartments could not be compared conclusively. Donor CMV infection status was unknown, potentially confounding age-related changes in expanded clonotypes.

The receptor library was made with 5' RACE. TCRdb records Illumina HiSeq 2500 as the sequencer. The second PCR ran for about 6 to 11 cycles and used a J-beta primer mix along with a sample-barcoded 5' primer. Each TCR beta cDNA molecule received a unique molecular identifier from a template-switch 5' adaptor carrying 12 random nucleotides. Each sample yielded at least 3 million CDR3-containing paired-end reads. First-strand cDNA synthesis was performed from all RNA using the Mint cDNA synthesis kit, with priming by a TRBC-specific oligonucleotide. All cDNA was treated with uracil-DNA glycosylase and then went through a first 18-cycle PCR with the universal primers M1SS and BC2_uni_R. In the authors' own workflow: Each sample was normalized by randomly selecting 1 million high-quality reads, each carrying a distinct molecular identifier. Reads sharing molecular identifiers were discarded rather than binned into consensus sequences. MiTCR, with a Q25 quality threshold and the strictest error-elimination algorithm, was used for CDR3 identification, clonotype clustering and error correction. Lower-bound total TCR beta diversity was estimated with a nonparametric unseen species model using Euler transformation. Using fastp at Q25 and MiXCR, TCRdb reprocessed the public reads and kept productive beta chains. Duplicate CDR3 protein sequences are folded into a single record with the most common DNA and genes. V and J calls and clone size were set by TCRdb, not the authors. Counted in this sample were some 920,000 distinct CDR3 sequences; about 53% of them appeared once. The ten biggest clones cover about a fifth of the sample.

A remark on this clonotype: Its antigen target is currently unknown. No per-base quality is available; no much larger clone lies one base away.

This sequence uses TRBV11-3 and TRBJ2-3; 10 nucleotides in the junction match TRBD1. The source of this sequence is a woman aged 55-70 years in good health. Sequencing was carried out using blood. The CDR3 loop reads CASSLGDRGETDTQYF. The DNA is TGTGCCAGCAGCTTAGGGGACAGGGGTGAGACAGATACGCAGTATTTT.